These 7 T cell receptor beta chains were all obtained from the same sample, sequenced in a study of OX40 agonist ivuxolimab in advanced cancers. Generated by immunoSEQ multiplex PCR, the TCRdb table keeps only in-frame clones and is missing some. The sample carries 45,000 to 55,000 clones, roughly 94% recorded once. Sequencing used CD4+ or CD8+ T cells sorted from blood, obtained in a trial of the OX40 agonist ivuxolimab. The receptors shown here come from an adult with an advanced solid tumor such as melanoma, head and neck, liver or kidney cancer.

The V and J genes are TRBV7-2 and TRBJ2-1; TRBD2 aligns across 7 bases. The CDR3 consists of 14 residues. The V segment lost 4 bases and the J segment 2 bases; nucleotides outside the gene matches: 2. Germline values: CDR1 SGHTA, CDR2 FQGNSA. The CDR3 coding sequence is TGTGCCAGCAGCTCGAGCGGGGCCTACAATGAGCAGTTCTTC. It encodes CASSSSGAYNEQFF.

This chain links TRBV10-3 with TRBJ2-7; D is perhaps TRBD1 (6 bases). Germline V gene lookup returns CDR1 ENHRY and CDR2 SYGVKD. V was clipped by 6 bases and J by 6 bases, with 15 bases between them. The CDR3 covers 13 residues. The CDR3 reads CAIRQGSSVEQYF. The CDR3 nucleotides read TGTGCCATCAGACAGGGTTCGTCTGTCGAGCAGTACTTC.

V and J are TRBV19 and TRBJ1-1; 8 nucleotides match TRBD1. Germline CDR1 reads LNHDA; CDR2 reads SQIVND (reference sequence). CDR3 length equals 12 residues. V lost 6 bases to trimming and J lost 4 bases; unmatched junction nucleotides: 1. CDR3 residues: CASRDRGTEAFF. Written as DNA, the CDR3 is TGTGCCAGTAGAGACAGGGGCACTGAAGCTTTCTTT.

The count of this clone is one. This chain uses TRBV4-2 with TRBJ2-3, with TRBD2 matching 9 bases. V lost 0 bases and J lost 4; bases outside the gene matches: 17. Germline-derived CDR1 and CDR2 are LGHNA and YNFKEQ. The CDR3 is made up of 20 amino acids. The CDR3 DNA reads TGTGCCAGCAGCCAAGAAAACCTGATGTTTAAGCGGGAGGTCGCAGATACGCAGTATTTT. As protein: CASSQENLMFKREVADTQYF.

The CDR3 loop reads CASSYWTSGNYEQYF. The CDR3 DNA sequence: TGTGCCAGCAGCTACTGGACTAGCGGGAACTACGAGCAGTACTTC. This chain connects TRBV7-2 to TRBJ2-7; TRBD2 agrees at 12 bases. J gave up 3 bases and V 4 bases, and 4 bases lay outside the gene matches. The germline V gene has CDR1 SGHTA and CDR2 FQGNSA. There are 15 residues in the CDR3.

V usage is TRBV29-1 and J usage is TRBJ2-1, with D perhaps matching TRBD2 (6 bases). Trimming removed 3 bases at V and 4 bases at J, with 13 bases between. CDR1 SQVTM and CDR2 ANQGSEA come from the germline V gene. This CDR3 has 14 residues. The CDR3 DNA sequence: TGCAGCGTTGATCGTACGGGAGAGTACAATGAGCAGTTCTTC. Its protein is CSVDRTGEYNEQFF.

The chain carries TRBV28 and TRBJ1-1; D is unclear. Germline CDR1 MDHEN, CDR2 SYDVKM. The CDR3 contains 12 residues. V gave up 5 bases and J gave up 2 bases, with 6 bases separating them. CDR3 nucleotides: TGTGCCAGCAGTCCCGCCAACACTGAAGCTTTCTTT. It specifies CASSPANTEAFF. The full variable domain, in which reference TRBV28 and TRBJ1-1 provide the parts outside the CDR3, is DVKVTQSSRYLVKRTGEKVFLECVQDMDHENMFWYRQDPGLGLRLIYFSYDVKMKEKGDIPEGYSVSREKKERFSLILESASTNQTSMYLCASSPANTEAFFGQGTRLTVV.